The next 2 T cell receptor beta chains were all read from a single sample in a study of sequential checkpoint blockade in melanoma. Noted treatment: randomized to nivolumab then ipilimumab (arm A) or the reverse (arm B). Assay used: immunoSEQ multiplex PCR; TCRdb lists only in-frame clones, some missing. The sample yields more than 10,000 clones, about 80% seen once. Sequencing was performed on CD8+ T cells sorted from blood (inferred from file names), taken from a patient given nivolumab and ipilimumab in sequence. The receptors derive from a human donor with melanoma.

CDR3 sequence: CASSPSSGDSTYEQYF. CDR3 DNA sequence: TGTGCCAGTAGTCCCAGCTCCGGGGACAGCACCTACGAGCAGTACTTC. This chain links TRBV19 with TRBJ2-7; TRBD1 aligns across 7 bases. Per germline, CDR1 LNHDA and CDR2 SQIVND (reference sequence). With V trimmed by 5 bases and J by 2 bases, 12 bases remained unmatched. CDR3 length: 16 residues.

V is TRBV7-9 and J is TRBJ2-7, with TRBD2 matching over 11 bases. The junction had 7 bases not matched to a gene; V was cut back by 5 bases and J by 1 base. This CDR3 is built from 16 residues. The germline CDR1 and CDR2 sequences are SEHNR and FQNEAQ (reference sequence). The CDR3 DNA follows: TGTGCCAGCAGCCACCCTAGCGGGGGGCCATCCTACGAGCAGTACTTC. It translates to CASSHPSGGPSYEQYF.